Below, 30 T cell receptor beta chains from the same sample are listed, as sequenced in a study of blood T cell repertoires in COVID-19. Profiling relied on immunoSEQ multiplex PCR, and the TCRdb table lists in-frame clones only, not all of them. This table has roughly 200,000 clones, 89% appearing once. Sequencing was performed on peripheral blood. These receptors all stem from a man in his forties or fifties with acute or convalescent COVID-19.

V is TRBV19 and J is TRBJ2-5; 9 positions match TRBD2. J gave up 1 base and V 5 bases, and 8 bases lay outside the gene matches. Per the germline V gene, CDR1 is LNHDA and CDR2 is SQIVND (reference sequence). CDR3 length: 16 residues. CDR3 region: CASSLGVAGAQETQYF. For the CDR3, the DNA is TGTGCCAGTAGTTTGGGGGTAGCGGGGGCCCAAGAGACCCAGTACTTC.

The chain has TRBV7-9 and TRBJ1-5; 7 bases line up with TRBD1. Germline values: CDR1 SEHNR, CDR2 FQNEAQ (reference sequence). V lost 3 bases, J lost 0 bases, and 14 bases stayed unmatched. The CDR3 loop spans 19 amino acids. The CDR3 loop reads CASSFELTGKEYSNQPQHF. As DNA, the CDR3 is TGTGCCAGCAGCTTTGAATTGACAGGGAAGGAATATAGCAATCAGCCCCAGCATTTT.

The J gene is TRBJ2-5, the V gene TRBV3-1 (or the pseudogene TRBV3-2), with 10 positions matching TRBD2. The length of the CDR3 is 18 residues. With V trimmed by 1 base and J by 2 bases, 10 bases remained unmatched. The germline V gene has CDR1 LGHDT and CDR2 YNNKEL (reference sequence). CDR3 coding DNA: TGTGCCAGCAGCCAAGGTTCTAGCGGGGGTAGGTGGCAAGAGACCCAGTACTTC. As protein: CASSQGSSGGRWQETQYF.

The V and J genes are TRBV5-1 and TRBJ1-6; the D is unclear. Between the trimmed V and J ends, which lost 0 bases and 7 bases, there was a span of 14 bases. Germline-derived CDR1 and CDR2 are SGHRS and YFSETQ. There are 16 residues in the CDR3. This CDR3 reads CASSLEPQVSNSPLHF. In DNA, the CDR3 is TGCGCCAGCAGCTTGGAACCCCAGGTTTCCAATTCACCCCTCCACTTT.

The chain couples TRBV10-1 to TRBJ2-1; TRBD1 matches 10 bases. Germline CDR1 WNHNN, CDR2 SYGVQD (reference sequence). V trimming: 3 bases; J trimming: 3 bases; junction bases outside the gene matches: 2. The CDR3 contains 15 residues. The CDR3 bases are TGCGCCAGCAGTGAAGGACAGGGGGGCTACAATGAGCAGTTCTTC. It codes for CASSEGQGGYNEQFF.

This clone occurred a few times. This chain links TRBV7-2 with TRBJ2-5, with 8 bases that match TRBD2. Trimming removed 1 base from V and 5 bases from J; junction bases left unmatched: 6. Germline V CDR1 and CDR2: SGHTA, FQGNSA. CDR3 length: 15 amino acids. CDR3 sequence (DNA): TGTGCCAGCAGCTTAGGTGGAAGCGGGGGTGAGACCCAGTACTTC. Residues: CASSLGGSGGETQYF.

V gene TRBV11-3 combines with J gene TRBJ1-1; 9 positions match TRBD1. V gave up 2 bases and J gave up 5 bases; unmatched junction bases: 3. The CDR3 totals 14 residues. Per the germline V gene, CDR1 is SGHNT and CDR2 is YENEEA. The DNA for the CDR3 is TGTGCCAGCAGCTTAAACAGGGGGCATACTGAAGCTTTCTTT. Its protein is CASSLNRGHTEAFF.

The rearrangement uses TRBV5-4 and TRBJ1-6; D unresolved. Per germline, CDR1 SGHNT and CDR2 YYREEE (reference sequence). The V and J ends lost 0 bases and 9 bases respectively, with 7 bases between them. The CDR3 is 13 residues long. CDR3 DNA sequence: TGTGCCAGCAGCTTGGTTAGCGGTTCACCCCTCCACTTT. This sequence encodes CASSLVSGSPLHF. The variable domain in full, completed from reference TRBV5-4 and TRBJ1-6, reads ETGVTQSPTHLIKTRGQQVTLRCSSQSGHNTVSWYQQALGQGPQFIFQYYREEENGRGNFPPRFSGLQFPNYSSELNVNALELDDSALYLCASSLVSGSPLHFGNGTRLTVT.

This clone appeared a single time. The CDR3 is CASRGTRGTQYF. DNA for the CDR3: TGTGCCAGTAGAGGGACACGGGGGACCCAGTACTTC. V usage is TRBV19 and J usage is TRBJ2-5; TRBD1 might be the D (6 bases). The ends were cut back, 6 bases at V and 7 bases at J, with 12 bases in the middle. From germline, CDR1 is LNHDA and CDR2 SQIVND (reference sequence). There are 12 residues in the CDR3.

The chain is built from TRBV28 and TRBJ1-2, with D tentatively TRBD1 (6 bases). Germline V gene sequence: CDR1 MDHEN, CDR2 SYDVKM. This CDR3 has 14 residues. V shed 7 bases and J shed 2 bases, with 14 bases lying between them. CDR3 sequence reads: CASNADSLNYGYTF. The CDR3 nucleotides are TGTGCCAGCAACGCGGACAGCCTGAACTATGGCTACACCTTC.

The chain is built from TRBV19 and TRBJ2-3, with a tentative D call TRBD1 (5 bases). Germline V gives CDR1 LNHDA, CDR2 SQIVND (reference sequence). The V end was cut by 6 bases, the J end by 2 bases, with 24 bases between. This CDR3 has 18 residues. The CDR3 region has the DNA TGTGCCAGTAGCCGTCTTACATTACAGGTTCGTACCACAGATACGCAGTATTTT. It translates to CASSRLTLQVRTTDTQYF.

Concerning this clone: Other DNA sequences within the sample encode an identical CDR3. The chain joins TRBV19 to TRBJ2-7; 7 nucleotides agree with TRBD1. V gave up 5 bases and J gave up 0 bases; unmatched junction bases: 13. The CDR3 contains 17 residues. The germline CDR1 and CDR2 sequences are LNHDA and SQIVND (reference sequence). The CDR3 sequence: CASSQPAGGSSSYEQYF. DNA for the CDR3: TGTGCCAGTAGTCAGCCCGCAGGGGGATCGAGCTCCTACGAGCAGTACTTC.

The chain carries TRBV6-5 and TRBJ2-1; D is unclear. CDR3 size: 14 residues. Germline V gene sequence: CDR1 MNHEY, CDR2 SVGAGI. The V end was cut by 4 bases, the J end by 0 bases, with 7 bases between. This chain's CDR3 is CASSFESSYNEQFF. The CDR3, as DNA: TGTGCCAGCAGTTTCGAGAGCTCCTACAATGAGCAGTTCTTC.

The CDR3 reads CASSPALAGGLDEQFF. CDR3 nucleotides: TGTGCCAGCTCACCAGCACTAGCGGGGGGGCTCGATGAGCAGTTCTTC. V and J are TRBV18 and TRBJ2-1; 13 nucleotides agree with TRBD2. V lost 2 bases, J lost 8 bases, and 6 bases stayed unmatched. The germline gives CDR1 KGHSH, CDR2 LQKENI. This CDR3 comprises 16 residues.

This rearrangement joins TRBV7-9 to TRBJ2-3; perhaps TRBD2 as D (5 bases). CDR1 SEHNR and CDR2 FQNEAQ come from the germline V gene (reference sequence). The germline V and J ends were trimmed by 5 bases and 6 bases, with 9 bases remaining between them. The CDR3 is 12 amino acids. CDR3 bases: TGTGCCAGCAGCACTAGAACCGATACGCAGTATTTT. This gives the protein CASSTRTDTQYF.

The CDR3 region is CASTLGDANYGYTF. The CDR3 DNA reads as TGTGCCAGCACTCTGGGCGACGCTAACTATGGCTACACCTTC. This chain uses TRBV6-5 with TRBJ1-2; no clear D. V was clipped by 7 bases and J by 0 bases, with 12 bases between them. This CDR3 has 14 residues. Germline V gene data show CDR1 as MNHEY and CDR2 as SVGAGI.

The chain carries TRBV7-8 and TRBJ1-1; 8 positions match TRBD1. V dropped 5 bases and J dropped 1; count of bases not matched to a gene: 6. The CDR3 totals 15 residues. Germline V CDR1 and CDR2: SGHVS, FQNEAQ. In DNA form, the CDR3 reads TGTGCCAGCAGCCAAAACAGGGGGGCGAACACTGAAGCTTTCTTT. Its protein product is CASSQNRGANTEAFF.

CDR3: CASSEGAGQTIYGYTF. CDR3 sequence (DNA): TGTGCCAGCAGTGAAGGGGCAGGCCAAACCATCTATGGCTACACCTTC. The chain recombines TRBV6-1 with TRBJ1-2; D ambiguous. Germline V gene lookup returns CDR1 MNHNS and CDR2 SASEGT. CDR3 length: 16 residues. Trimming shortened V by 1 base and J by 4 bases, and 16 bases separated the two germline ends.

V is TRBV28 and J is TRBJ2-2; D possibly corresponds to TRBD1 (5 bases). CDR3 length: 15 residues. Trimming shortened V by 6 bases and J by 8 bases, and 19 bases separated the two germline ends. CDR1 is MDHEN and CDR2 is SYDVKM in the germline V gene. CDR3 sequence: CASSSRPLGVGELFF. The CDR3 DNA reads TGTGCCAGCAGCAGTAGGCCGTTAGGGGTGGGGGAGCTGTTTTTT.

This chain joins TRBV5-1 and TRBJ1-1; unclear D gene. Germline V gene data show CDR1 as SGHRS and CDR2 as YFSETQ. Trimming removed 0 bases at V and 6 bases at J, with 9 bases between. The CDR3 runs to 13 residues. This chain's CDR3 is CASSLGSGAEAFF. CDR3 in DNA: TGCGCCAGCAGCTTGGGTAGCGGGGCTGAAGCTTTCTTT.

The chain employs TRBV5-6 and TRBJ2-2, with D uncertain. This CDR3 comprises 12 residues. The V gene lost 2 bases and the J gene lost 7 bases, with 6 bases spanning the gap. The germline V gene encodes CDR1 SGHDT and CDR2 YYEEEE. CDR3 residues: CASSFQVGELFF. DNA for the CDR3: TGTGCCAGCAGCTTCCAGGTCGGGGAGCTGTTTTTT.

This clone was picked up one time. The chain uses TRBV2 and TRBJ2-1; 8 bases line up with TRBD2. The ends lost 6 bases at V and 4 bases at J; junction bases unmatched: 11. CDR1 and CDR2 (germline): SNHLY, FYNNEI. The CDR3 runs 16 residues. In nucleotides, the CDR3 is TGTGCCAGCAGCCGACCTGGCGGGGGGACTTACAATGAGCAGTTCTTC. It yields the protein CASSRPGGGTYNEQFF. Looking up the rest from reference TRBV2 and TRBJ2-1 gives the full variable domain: EPEVTQTPSHQVTQMGQEVILRCVPISNHLYFYWYRQILGQKVEFLVSFYNNEISEKSEIFDDQFSVERPDGSNFTLKIRSTKLEDSAMYFCASSRPGGGTYNEQFFGPGTRLTVL.

Written as DNA, the CDR3 is TGCGCCAGCAGCCCGCAGGCCCGAGGGATTTCACCCCTCCACTTT. The encoded protein is CASSPQARGISPLHF. The chain is built from TRBV5-1 and TRBJ1-6, with D uncertain. Trimming removed 4 bases from V and 9 bases from J, with 17 bases in between. CDR3 length: 15 residues. Per germline, CDR1 SGHRS and CDR2 YFSETQ.

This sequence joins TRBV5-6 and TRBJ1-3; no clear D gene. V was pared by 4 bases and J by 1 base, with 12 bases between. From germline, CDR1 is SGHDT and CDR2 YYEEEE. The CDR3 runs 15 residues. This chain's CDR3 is CASSLGSPSGNTIYF. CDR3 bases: TGTGCCAGCAGCCTAGGAAGTCCTTCTGGAAACACCATATATTTT.

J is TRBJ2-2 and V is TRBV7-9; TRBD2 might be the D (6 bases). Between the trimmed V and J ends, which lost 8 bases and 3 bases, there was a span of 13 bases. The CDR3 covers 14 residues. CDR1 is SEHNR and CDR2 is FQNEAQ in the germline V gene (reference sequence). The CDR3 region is CASGLRVDTGELFF. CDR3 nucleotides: TGTGCCAGCGGACTAAGGGTGGACACCGGGGAGCTGTTTTTT.

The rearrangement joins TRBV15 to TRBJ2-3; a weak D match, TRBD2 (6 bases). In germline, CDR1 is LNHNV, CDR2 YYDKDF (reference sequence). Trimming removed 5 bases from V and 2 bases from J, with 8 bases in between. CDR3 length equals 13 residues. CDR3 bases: TGTGCCACCAGCGCGGGGCCCACAGATACGCAGTATTTT. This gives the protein CATSAGPTDTQYF.

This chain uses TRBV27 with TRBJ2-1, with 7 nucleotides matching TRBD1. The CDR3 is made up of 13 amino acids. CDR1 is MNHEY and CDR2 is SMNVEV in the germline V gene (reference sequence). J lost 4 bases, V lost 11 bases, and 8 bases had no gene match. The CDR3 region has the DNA TGTGCCGCCGGGACAGTGACATACAATGAGCAGTTCTTC. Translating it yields CAAGTVTYNEQFF.

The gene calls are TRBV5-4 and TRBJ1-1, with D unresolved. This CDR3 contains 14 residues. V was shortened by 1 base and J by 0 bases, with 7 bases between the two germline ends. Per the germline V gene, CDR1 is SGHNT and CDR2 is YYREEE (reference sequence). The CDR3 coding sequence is TGTGCCAGCAGCTTGACTTTCATGAACACTGAAGCTTTCTTT. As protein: CASSLTFMNTEAFF.

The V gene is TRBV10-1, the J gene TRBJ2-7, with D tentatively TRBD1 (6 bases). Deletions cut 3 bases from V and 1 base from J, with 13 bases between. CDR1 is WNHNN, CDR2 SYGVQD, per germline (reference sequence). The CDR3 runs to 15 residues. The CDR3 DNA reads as TGCGCCAGCAGTGACGGTCCCCAGGGGTCCTACGAGCAGTACTTC. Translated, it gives CASSDGPQGSYEQYF.

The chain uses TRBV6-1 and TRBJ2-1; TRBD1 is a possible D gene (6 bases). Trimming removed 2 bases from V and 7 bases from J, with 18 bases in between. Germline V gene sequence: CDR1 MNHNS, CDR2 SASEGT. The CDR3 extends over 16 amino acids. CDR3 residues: CASSELWGQGVNEQFF. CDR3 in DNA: TGTGCCAGCAGTGAATTGTGGGGGCAGGGTGTAAATGAGCAGTTCTTC.